The clone carrying this TCR beta chain showed up many times. Its antigen is as yet unknown. The germline V and J ends were trimmed by 3 bases and 0 bases, with 8 bases remaining between them. The length of the CDR3 is 14 residues. Germline loops: CDR1 SGHNT, CDR2 YYREEE (reference sequence). This sample is part of a study of T-cell reconstitution after alpha-beta-depleted transplantation in children. Overall study findings and caveats: T-cell counts and diversity at one year post-transplant came mainly from newly produced T cells. Surviving recipient cells, namely T cells and thymic progenitors, were the source of high day-60 TCRbeta diversity in some patients. In patients about two months after transplant, alpha-beta T cells reportedly arose from several hundred expanded graft clones.

Unique molecular identifiers were used to barcode this TCRbeta library. TCRdb independently ran MiXCR on the PCR reads; one entry per CDR3 protein. Counted here are roughly 300,000 distinct CDR3 sequences, roughly 10% occurring once; the ten biggest clones make up about a quarter. The clonotype originates from a male patient aged 2 to 9 who had a stem cell transplant for chronic granulomatous disease, so the T cells may come from the graft donor. The chain is built from TRBV5-4 and TRBJ2-3, with unresolved D. Specimen: peripheral blood, collected 180 days after TCRalphabeta/CD19-depleted stem cell transplant. DNA of the CDR3: TGTGCCAGCAGCTCGGCTCCTAGCACAGATACGCAGTATTTT. This translates into CASSSAPSTDTQYF.